This TCR beta chain was captured in a study of regulatory T cells in long-lasting Graves disease. Documented time point: persistent/refractory GD, antithyroid drugs over 5 years with positive TRAb. Following extraction of RNA from PBMCs, that RNA was used to make the TCR library. EDTA tubes held roughly 10 milliliters of peripheral blood from each patient. Germline CDR1 and CDR2: MNHNS and SASEGT. The CDR3 is made up of 13 amino acids. Trimming shortened V by 6 bases and J by 4 bases, and 13 bases separated the two germline ends. The sample holds a few counts of this clonotype. Its antigen is unidentified. Study findings and constraints: With a small sample size, accuracy may have been reduced. Newly diagnosed patients shared about a thousand public clonotypes; persistent patients shared around 2,500.

Libraries of TCR beta came from iRepertoire HTBI primers plus Arm-PCR of CDR3 regions. TCRdb ran MiXCR on the multiplex PCR reads and lists one entry per CDR3 protein. This table has hundreds of thousands of distinct CDR3 sequences, about a fifth appearing once. This sample comprised peripheral blood mononuclear cells (PBMCs), obtained when the disease was refractory, from a patient treated with antithyroid drugs. The sequence was obtained from a female donor with Graves disease. This chain connects TRBV6-1 to TRBJ2-7, with D possibly matching TRBD1 (7 bases). DNA for the CDR3: TGTGCCAGCAGCGGGAGACAGGGTTACGAGCAGTACTTC. This encodes CASSGRQGYEQYF.